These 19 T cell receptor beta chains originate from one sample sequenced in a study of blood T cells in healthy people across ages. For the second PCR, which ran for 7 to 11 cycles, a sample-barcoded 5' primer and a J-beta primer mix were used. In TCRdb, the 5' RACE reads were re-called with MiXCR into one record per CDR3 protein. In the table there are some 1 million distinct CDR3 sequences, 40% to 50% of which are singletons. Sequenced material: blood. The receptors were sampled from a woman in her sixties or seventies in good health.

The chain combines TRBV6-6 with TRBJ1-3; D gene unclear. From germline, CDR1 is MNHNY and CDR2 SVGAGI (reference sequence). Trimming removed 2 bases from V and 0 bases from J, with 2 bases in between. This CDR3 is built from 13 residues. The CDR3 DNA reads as TGTGCCAGCAGTTACGACTCTGGAAACACCATATATTTT. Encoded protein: CASSYDSGNTIYF.

CDR3 DNA: TGTGCCAGCAGCCAGGACCAAATCTGGTCCGAGCAGTACTTC. Amino acids: CASSQDQIWSEQYF. The rearrangement links TRBV3-1 to TRBJ2-7; D gene ambiguous. V was shortened by 3 bases and J by 6 bases, with 15 bases between the two germline ends. The CDR3 covers 14 residues. Germline loops: CDR1 LGHDT, CDR2 YNNKEL (reference sequence).

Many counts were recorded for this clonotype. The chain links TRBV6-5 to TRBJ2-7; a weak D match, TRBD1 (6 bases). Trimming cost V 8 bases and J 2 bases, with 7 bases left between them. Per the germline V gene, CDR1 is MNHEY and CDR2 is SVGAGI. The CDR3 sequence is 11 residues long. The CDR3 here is CASGDTYEQYF. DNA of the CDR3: TGTGCCAGCGGGGACACCTACGAGCAGTACTTC.

The CDR3 spells CASSLEGPRYSNQPQHF. The DNA for the CDR3 is TGTGCCAGCAGTTTAGAGGGGCCAAGATATAGCAATCAGCCCCAGCATTTT. This sequence joins TRBV28 and TRBJ1-5, with a weak D call TRBD1 (5 bases). The CDR3 is 17 amino acids. Trimming pared 2 bases from V and 0 bases from J, leaving 14 bases between. Germline values: CDR1 MDHEN, CDR2 SYDVKM.

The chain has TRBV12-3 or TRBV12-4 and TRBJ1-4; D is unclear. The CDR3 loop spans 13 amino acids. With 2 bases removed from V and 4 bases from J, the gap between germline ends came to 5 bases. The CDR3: CASSLQLNEKLFF. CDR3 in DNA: TGTGCCAGCAGTTTACAGCTTAATGAAAAACTGTTTTTT.

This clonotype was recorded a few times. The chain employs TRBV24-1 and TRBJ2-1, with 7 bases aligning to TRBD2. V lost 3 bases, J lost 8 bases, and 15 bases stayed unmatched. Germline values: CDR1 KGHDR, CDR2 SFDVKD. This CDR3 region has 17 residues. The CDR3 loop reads CATSDPIGLAGADEQFF. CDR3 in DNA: TGTGCCACCAGTGATCCCATAGGGTTAGCGGGTGCGGATGAGCAGTTCTTC.

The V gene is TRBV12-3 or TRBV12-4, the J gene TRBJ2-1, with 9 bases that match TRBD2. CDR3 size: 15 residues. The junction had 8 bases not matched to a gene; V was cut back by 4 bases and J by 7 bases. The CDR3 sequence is CASSSSSGIPNEQFF. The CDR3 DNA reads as TGTGCCAGCAGTTCTTCTAGCGGGATTCCGAATGAGCAGTTCTTC.

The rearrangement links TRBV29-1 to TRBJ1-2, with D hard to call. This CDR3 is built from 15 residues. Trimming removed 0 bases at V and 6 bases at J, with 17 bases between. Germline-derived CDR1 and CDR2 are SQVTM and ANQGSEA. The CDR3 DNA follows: TGCAGCGTTGAAGATCCAGAGAAGGGAGTCGATGGCTACACCTTC. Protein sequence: CSVEDPEKGVDGYTF.

CDR3 sequence reads: CSVEVGTYEQYF. Here the CDR3 DNA reads TGCAGCGTTGAGGTGGGAACCTACGAGCAGTACTTC. The J gene is TRBJ2-7, the V gene TRBV29-1; D is unclear. Germline loops: CDR1 SQVTM, CDR2 ANQGSEA. This CDR3 comprises 12 residues. V was clipped by 3 bases and J by 2 bases, with 8 bases between them.

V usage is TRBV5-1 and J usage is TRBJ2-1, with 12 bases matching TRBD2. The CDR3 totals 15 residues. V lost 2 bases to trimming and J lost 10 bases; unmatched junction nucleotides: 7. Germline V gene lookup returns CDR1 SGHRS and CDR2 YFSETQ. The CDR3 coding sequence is TGCGCCAGCAGCTTAGTGACTAGCGGGAGACAAGAGCAGTTCTTC. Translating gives CASSLVTSGRQEQFF.

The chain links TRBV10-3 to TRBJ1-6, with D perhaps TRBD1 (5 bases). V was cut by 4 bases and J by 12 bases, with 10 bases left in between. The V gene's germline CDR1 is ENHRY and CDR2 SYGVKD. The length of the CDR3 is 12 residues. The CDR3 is CAISGGAKPLHF. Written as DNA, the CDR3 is TGTGCCATCAGTGGTGGGGCCAAACCCCTCCACTTT.

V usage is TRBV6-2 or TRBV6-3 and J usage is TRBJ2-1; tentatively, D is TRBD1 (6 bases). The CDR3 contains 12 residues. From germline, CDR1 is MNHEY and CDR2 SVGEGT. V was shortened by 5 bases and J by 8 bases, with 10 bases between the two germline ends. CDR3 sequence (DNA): TGTGCCAGCAGTCAACAGGGTTATGAGCAGTTCTTC. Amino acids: CASSQQGYEQFF.

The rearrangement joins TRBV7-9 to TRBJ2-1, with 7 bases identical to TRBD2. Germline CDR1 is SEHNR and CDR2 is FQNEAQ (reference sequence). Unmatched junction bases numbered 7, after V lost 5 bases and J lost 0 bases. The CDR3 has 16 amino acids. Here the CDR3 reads CASSGRAGGSYNEQFF. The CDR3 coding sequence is TGTGCCAGCAGCGGGAGGGCCGGGGGCTCCTACAATGAGCAGTTCTTC. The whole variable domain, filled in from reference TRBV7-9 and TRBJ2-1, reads DTGVSQNPRHKITKRGQNVTFRCDPISEHNRLYWYRQTLGQGPEFLTYFQNEAQLEKSRLLSDRFSAERPKGSFSTLEIQRTEQGDSAMYLCASSGRAGGSYNEQFFGPGTRLTVL.

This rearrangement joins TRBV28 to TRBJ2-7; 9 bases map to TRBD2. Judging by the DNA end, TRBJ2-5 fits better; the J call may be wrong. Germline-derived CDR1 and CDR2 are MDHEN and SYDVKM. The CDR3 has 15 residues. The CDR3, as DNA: TGTGCCAGCAGTTTGGCTAGCGGGATTTGGAAGACCCAGTACTTC. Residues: CASSLASGIWKTQYF.

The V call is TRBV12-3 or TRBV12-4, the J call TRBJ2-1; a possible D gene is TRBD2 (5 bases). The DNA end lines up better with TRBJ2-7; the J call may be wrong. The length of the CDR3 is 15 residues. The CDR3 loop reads CASSRLAGSYNEQYF. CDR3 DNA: TGTGCCAGCAGCCGCCTAGCAGGCTCCTACAATGAGCAGTACTTC.

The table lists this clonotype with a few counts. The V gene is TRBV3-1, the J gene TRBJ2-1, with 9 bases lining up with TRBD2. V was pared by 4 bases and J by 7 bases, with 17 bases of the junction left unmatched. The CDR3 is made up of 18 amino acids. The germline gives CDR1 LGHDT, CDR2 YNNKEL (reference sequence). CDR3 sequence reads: CASSPTGASGKTKNEQFF. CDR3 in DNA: TGTGCCAGCAGCCCAACTGGGGCTAGCGGGAAAACGAAGAATGAGCAGTTCTTC.

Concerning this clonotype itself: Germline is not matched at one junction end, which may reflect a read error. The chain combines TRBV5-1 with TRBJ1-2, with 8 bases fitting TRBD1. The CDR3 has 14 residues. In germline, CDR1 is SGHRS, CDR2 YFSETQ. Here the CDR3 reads CASSLVRTGLGYAF. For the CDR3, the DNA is TGCGCCAGTAGCTTGGTGCGGACAGGGCTTGGCTACGCCTTC. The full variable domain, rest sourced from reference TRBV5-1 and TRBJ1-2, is KAGVTQTPRYLIKTRGQQVTLSCSPISGHRSVSWYQQTPGQGLQFLFEYFSETQRNKGNFPGRFSGRQFSNSRSEMNVSTLELGDSALYLCASSLVRTGLGYAFGSGTRLTVV.

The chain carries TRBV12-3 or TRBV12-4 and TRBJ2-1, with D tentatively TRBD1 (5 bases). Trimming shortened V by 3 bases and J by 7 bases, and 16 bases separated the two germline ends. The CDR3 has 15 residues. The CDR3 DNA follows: TGTGCCAGCAGTTTTCCCCAACGGGCAGGGAATGAGCAGTTCTTC. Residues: CASSFPQRAGNEQFF.

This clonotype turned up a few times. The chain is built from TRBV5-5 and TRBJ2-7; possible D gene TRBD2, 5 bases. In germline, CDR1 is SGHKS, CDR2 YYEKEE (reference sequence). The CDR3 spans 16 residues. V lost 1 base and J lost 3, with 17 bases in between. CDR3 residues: CASSLQRRTGDYEQYF. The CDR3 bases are TGTGCCAGCAGCTTGCAAAGACGGACTGGGGACTACGAGCAGTACTTC.